The 29 T cell receptor beta chains presented below share a single source sample, sequenced in a study of beta chain features in type 1 diabetes. Study-level points and caveats: Moderately but significantly shorter TCRB CDR3s were found in Type 1 diabetes patients in all four CD4+ subsets.

For these TCRs, the target antigens are not known. All of the isolated RNA was reverse transcribed, so expressed TCRB transcripts were sequenced. Sequenced by immunoSEQ multiplex PCR; TCRdb stores in-frame clones only, minus some. This table holds some 52,000 clones, less than 55% found once. Sequencing was done on a sample of Tregs from blood. These receptors were collected from a young man with type 1 diabetes.

This sequence joins TRBV9 and TRBJ2-2; 10 bases agree with TRBD2. CDR1 is SGDLS, CDR2 YYNGEE, per germline. Trimming at V came to 3 bases and at J to 4 bases, leaving 12 bases not matched to a gene. The CDR3 consists of 18 residues. CDR3 residues: CASSGGPSGSGSTGELFF. The CDR3 bases are TGTGCCAGCAGCGGCGGCCCTAGCGGGAGCGGGAGCACCGGGGAGCTGTTTTTT. Supplemented by reference TRBV9 and TRBJ2-2, the full variable domain reads DSGVTQTPKHLITATGQRVTLRCSPRSGDLSVYWYQQSLDQGLQFLIQYYNGEERAKGNILERFSAQQFPDLHSELNLSSLELGDSALYFCASSGGPSGSGSTGELFFGEGSRLTVL.

This clone was counted once. The V gene is TRBV5-1, the J gene TRBJ2-7, with TRBD2 as a possible D gene (5 bases). Germline V gives CDR1 SGHRS, CDR2 YFSETQ. The CDR3 is made up of 16 amino acids. The germline V and J ends were trimmed by 3 bases and 5 bases, with 21 bases remaining between them. In DNA form, the CDR3 reads TGCGCCAGCAGCTATGCACTCGCCGGAGGTCGGAACGAGCAGTACTTC. This translates into CASSYALAGGRNEQYF.

The chain uses TRBV27 and TRBJ1-5; D is unresolved. Trimming left V 2 bases short and J 6 bases short, with 17 bases between. In germline, CDR1 is MNHEY, CDR2 SMNVEV (reference sequence). The CDR3 has 16 amino acids. The CDR3, as DNA: TGTGCCAGCAGTTTACGGAGGGATGGTGGACTTCAGCCCCAGCATTTT. This sequence encodes CASSLRRDGGLQPQHF.

This sequence joins TRBV28 and TRBJ2-4; a weak D match, TRBD2 (6 bases). The CDR3 extends over 15 amino acids. The germline V and J ends were trimmed by 3 bases and 0 bases, with 9 bases remaining between them. CDR1 MDHEN and CDR2 SYDVKM come from the germline V gene. CDR3 nucleotides: TGTGCCAGCAGTTTCCCGGGACTAGCCAAAAACATTCAGTACTTC. Residues: CASSFPGLAKNIQYF.

This clone was counted only a few times. The chain is built from TRBV11-2 and TRBJ2-7; possibly TRBD1 for D (6 bases). V lost 6 bases, J lost 0 bases, and 18 bases lay in between. The CDR3 sequence is 16 residues long. Germline-derived CDR1 and CDR2 are SGHAT and FQNNGV. This CDR3 reads CASSPQAGQSSYEQYF. CDR3 DNA sequence: TGTGCCAGCAGTCCTCAGGCCGGACAGTCCTCCTACGAGCAGTACTTC.

With respect to this clone: The germline gene is not matched at one end of the junction; a read error may be the cause. The chain carries TRBV7-7 and TRBJ2-3; 8 nucleotides line up with TRBD1. CDR1 is SSHAT, CDR2 FNYEAQ, per germline (reference sequence). The CDR3 sequence is 15 residues long. The CDR3 region is CASSTGGGLIDTQYF. The CDR3 DNA sequence: TGTGCTAGCAGCACAGGGGGAGGTTTAATAGATACGCAGTATTTT.

V usage is TRBV27 and J usage is TRBJ1-1; no clear D. The CDR3 is made up of 12 amino acids. Trimming took 5 bases from V and 10 from J, leaving 14 bases between them. Germline V gene data show CDR1 as MNHEY and CDR2 as SMNVEV (reference sequence). The CDR3 DNA follows: TGTGCCAGCAGTAAGCCGGGATATGTAGCTTTCTTT. Translation: CASSKPGYVAFF.

The chain employs TRBV5-1 and TRBJ1-4; possible D gene TRBD1, 6 bases. The ends were cut back, 0 bases at V and 8 bases at J, with 14 bases in the middle. The germline V gene encodes CDR1 SGHRS and CDR2 YFSETQ. The length of the CDR3 is 15 residues. The CDR3 nucleotides read TGCGCCAGCAGCTTGGCGGGCCGGGGGGCCGAAAAACTGTTTTTT. It translates to CASSLAGRGAEKLFF.

CDR3 residues: CASSQGQAGRPEAFF. For the CDR3, the DNA is TGCGCCAGCAGCCAAGGACAGGCGGGCCGACCTGAAGCTTTCTTT. This chain uses TRBV4-3 with TRBJ1-1; D possibly corresponds to TRBD1 (6 bases). The CDR3 is 15 residues long. Germline V lookup: CDR1 LGHNA, CDR2 YSLEER. Trimming shortened V by 1 base and J by 6 bases, and 15 bases separated the two germline ends.

V usage is TRBV28 and J usage is TRBJ2-3; 9 positions match TRBD2. The CDR3 consists of 16 residues. Germline assignment: CDR1 MDHEN and CDR2 SYDVKM. V was clipped by 8 bases and J by 0 bases; unmatched bases: 9. The CDR3 nucleotides read TGTGCCAGCGTTAGCGGGAGTGGGTTGAGCACAGATACGCAGTATTTT. It encodes CASVSGSGLSTDTQYF.

The chain uses TRBV19 and TRBJ2-3; TRBD2 matches at 8 bases. The CDR3 consists of 15 residues. CDR1 is LNHDA and CDR2 is SQIVND in the germline V gene (reference sequence). V lost 6 bases to trimming and J lost 0 bases; unmatched junction nucleotides: 5. Here the CDR3 DNA reads TGTGCCAGTAGCCATTCTAGCGGGAGCACAGATACGCAGTATTTT. It encodes CASSHSSGSTDTQYF.

J is TRBJ2-3 and V is TRBV5-4, with 9 bases lining up with TRBD2. CDR3 length equals 15 residues. J gave up 3 bases and V 4 bases, and 6 bases lay outside the gene matches. CDR1 and CDR2 from the germline V gene are SGHNT and YYREEE (reference sequence). In nucleotides, the CDR3 is TGTGCCAGCAGCCGCGGGAGGGCCAGGACAGATACGCAGTATTTT. Translated, it gives CASSRGRARTDTQYF. Filled out from reference TRBV5-4 and TRBJ2-3, the complete variable domain reads ETGVTQSPTHLIKTRGQQVTLRCSSQSGHNTVSWYQQALGQGPQFIFQYYREEENGRGNFPPRFSGLQFPNYSSELNVNALELDDSALYLCASSRGRARTDTQYFGPGTRLTVL.

The V gene is TRBV14, the J gene TRBJ1-1, with 9 bases matching TRBD1. Germline values: CDR1 SGHDN, CDR2 FVKESK. There are 13 residues in the CDR3. The V segment lost 6 bases and the J segment 10 bases; nucleotides outside the gene matches: 9. CDR3 DNA: TGTGCCAGCAGTCGGGGACAGGGAAAGGGAGCTTTCTTT. As protein: CASSRGQGKGAFF.

The V call is TRBV5-1, the J call TRBJ1-5; D might be TRBD1 (5 bases). The CDR3 loop spans 14 amino acids. Trimming cost V 4 bases and J 1 base, with 9 bases left between them. Per the germline V gene, CDR1 is SGHRS and CDR2 is YFSETQ. For the CDR3, the DNA is TGCGCCAGCAGCCCAAGGGGCAGCAATCAGCCCCAGCATTTT. The encoded protein is CASSPRGSNQPQHF.

The chain is built from TRBV5-6 and TRBJ2-7; no clear D gene. CDR1 SGHDT and CDR2 YYEEEE come from the germline V gene. Trimming cost V 0 bases and J 2 bases, with 9 bases left between them. The CDR3 length is 14 residues. This CDR3 reads CASSLAGRTYEQYF. The CDR3 coding sequence is TGTGCCAGCAGCTTGGCGGGTCGGACCTACGAGCAGTACTTC. Full variable domain (remainder filled in from reference TRBV5-6 and TRBJ2-7): DAGVTQSPTHLIKTRGQQVTLRCSPKSGHDTVSWYQQALGQGPQFIFQYYEEEERQRGNFPDRFSGHQFPNYSSELNVNALLLGDSALYLCASSLAGRTYEQYFGPGTRLTVT.

The rearrangement joins TRBV2 to TRBJ1-4, with 7 bases that match TRBD1. V lost 6 bases, J lost 1 base, and 8 bases stayed unmatched. This CDR3 spans 16 amino acids. The germline gives CDR1 SNHLY, CDR2 FYNNEI. The CDR3 spells CASRRQGSLTNEKLFF. The CDR3 DNA follows: TGTGCCAGCAGACGACAGGGATCCCTAACTAATGAAAAACTGTTTTTT. The full variable domain, completed using reference TRBV2 and TRBJ1-4, is EPEVTQTPSHQVTQMGQEVILRCVPISNHLYFYWYRQILGQKVEFLVSFYNNEISEKSEIFDDQFSVERPDGSNFTLKIRSTKLEDSAMYFCASRRQGSLTNEKLFFGSGTQLSVL.

The CDR3 here is CASSLLQTSGTYEQYF. In nucleotides, the CDR3 is TGTGCCAGCAGCTTACTGCAGACTAGCGGGACCTACGAGCAGTACTTC. V gene TRBV7-8 combines with J gene TRBJ2-7, with 11 bases matching TRBD2. The trim removed 2 bases at V and 2 bases at J, leaving 5 bases unmatched. The CDR3 extends over 16 amino acids. Germline V lookup: CDR1 SGHVS, CDR2 FQNEAQ. The full variable domain, with the rest looked up from reference TRBV7-8 and TRBJ2-7, is GAGVSQSPRYKVAKRGQDVALRCDPISGHVSLFWYQQALGQGPEFLTYFQNEAQLDKSGLPSDRFFAERPEGSVSTLKIQRTQQEDSAVYLCASSLLQTSGTYEQYFGPGTRLTVT.

This clone was found a few times. This rearrangement joins TRBV27 to TRBJ1-1; D unresolved. Trimming stripped 0 bases from V and 3 bases from J, with 11 bases between. CDR1 and CDR2 (germline): MNHEY, SMNVEV (reference sequence). This CDR3 region has 15 residues. The CDR3 here is CASSLSPVGDTEAFF. As DNA, the CDR3 is TGTGCCAGCAGTTTATCGCCGGTCGGGGACACTGAAGCTTTCTTT.

The chain couples TRBV6-4 to TRBJ2-3; D remains unclear. This CDR3 is built from 14 residues. Trimming removed 9 bases at V and 1 base at J, with 14 bases between. The V gene's germline CDR1 is MRHNA and CDR2 SNTAGT. The CDR3 DNA is TGTGCCAGTCGAGTAGAAGAGGGCACAGATACGCAGTATTTT. It translates to CASRVEEGTDTQYF.

This clone occurred a few times. The rearrangement uses TRBV6-1 and TRBJ2-5; 10 bases fit TRBD1. CDR3 size: 15 residues. J lost 5 bases, V lost 11 bases, and 14 bases had no gene match. From germline, CDR1 is MNHNS and CDR2 SASEGT. CDR3 sequence (DNA): TGTGCCGCGACGAACGACAGGGGGCGTCAGGAGACCCAGTACTTC. Translated, it gives CAATNDRGRQETQYF.

With regard to this clone: In the same sample, other DNA sequences code for this CDR3. This chain connects TRBV5-1 to TRBJ1-1; D call uncertain. The CDR3 loop spans 15 amino acids. Trimming removed 0 bases at V and 1 base at J, with 10 bases between. The V gene's germline CDR1 is SGHRS and CDR2 YFSETQ. As DNA, the CDR3 is TGCGCCAGCAGCTTGGAAGGGAGGCGGAACACTGAAGCTTTCTTT. This encodes CASSLEGRRNTEAFF. Variable domain in full (rest from reference TRBV5-1 and TRBJ1-1): KAGVTQTPRYLIKTRGQQVTLSCSPISGHRSVSWYQQTPGQGLQFLFEYFSETQRNKGNFPGRFSGRQFSNSRSEMNVSTLELGDSALYLCASSLEGRRNTEAFFGQGTRLTVV.

This clone was seen only a few times. The CDR3: CASSFSGPNNEQFF. The CDR3 coding sequence is TGTGCCAGCAGTTTTAGCGGGCCAAACAATGAGCAGTTCTTC. The rearrangement links TRBV27 to TRBJ2-1; 7 nucleotides align to TRBD2. From germline, CDR1 is MNHEY and CDR2 SMNVEV (reference sequence). CDR3 length equals 14 residues. The junction had 4 bases not matched to a gene; V was cut back by 3 bases and J by 5 bases.

The chain employs TRBV30 and TRBJ1-6; 10 nucleotides agree with TRBD1. V was clipped by 5 bases and J by 3 bases; unmatched bases: 10. Germline CDR1 is GTSNPN and CDR2 is SVGIG (reference sequence). The CDR3 covers 17 residues. CDR3 residues: CAWSRDRGTNYNSPLHF. The DNA of the CDR3 is TGTGCCTGGTCCCGGGACAGGGGCACGAACTATAATTCACCCCTCCACTTT.

V gene TRBV2 combines with J gene TRBJ1-1, with D perhaps TRBD1 (5 bases). V was clipped by 2 bases and J by 4 bases, with 14 bases between them. CDR3 length equals 15 residues. Germline V lookup: CDR1 SNHLY, CDR2 FYNNEI. The DNA of the CDR3 is TGTGCCAGCAGTGAAAGGAGGGGCGGGGCCACTGAAGCTTTCTTT. Translation gives CASSERRGGATEAFF.

This clone was observed a few times. The J gene is TRBJ2-1, the V gene TRBV7-2; 14 bases fit TRBD2. CDR1 is SGHTA, CDR2 FQGNSA, per germline. The trim removed 1 base at V and 6 bases at J, leaving 8 bases unmatched. The CDR3 runs 18 residues. In nucleotides, the CDR3 is TGTGCCAGCAGCTTAGTCGGGACTAGCGGGAGTCGGAGCAATGAGCAGTTCTTC. This encodes CASSLVGTSGSRSNEQFF.

This clone was seen more than once but under ten times. The V gene is TRBV21-1, the J gene TRBJ1-3; the table's D call TRBD1 went unverified against the DNA. TRBV21-1 is a pseudogene locus. CDR3 size: 14 residues. The DNA for the CDR3 is TGTGCCAGCAGGGAGAACAGGGTTGGAAACACCATATATTTT. Its protein product is CASRENRVGNTIYF.

CDR3 DNA: TGTGCCAGCAGCGCCCGGCCGGGAGAGGGGAATGAGCAGTTCTTC. Its protein product is CASSARPGEGNEQFF. This rearrangement joins TRBV9 to TRBJ2-1; TRBD2 is a possible D gene (6 bases). The germline CDR1 and CDR2 sequences are SGDLS and YYNGEE. The CDR3 covers 15 residues. Trimming removed 3 bases from V and 7 bases from J, with 17 bases in between.

V is TRBV6-5 and J is TRBJ2-7; TRBD2 matches 8 bases. CDR3 length: 16 residues. The trim removed 4 bases at V and 0 bases at J, leaving 8 bases unmatched. CDR1 is MNHEY, CDR2 SVGAGI, per germline. The DNA of the CDR3 is TGTGCCAGCAGTTCGACTAGCGCGGCCGACTCCTACGAGCAGTACTTC. This encodes CASSSTSAADSYEQYF.

The chain couples TRBV10-3 to TRBJ1-1, with D tentatively TRBD1 (5 bases). The CDR3 extends over 13 amino acids. V dropped 6 bases and J dropped 4 bases, with 12 bases sitting between them. Germline CDR1 is ENHRY and CDR2 is SYGVKD. The CDR3 DNA follows: TGTGCCATCAGAGCGGGGGACGGCACTGAAGCTTTCTTT. It codes for CAIRAGDGTEAFF.